Below are 20 T cell receptor beta chains sequenced from a single sample in a study of T cell changes during pregnancy in multiple sclerosis. Profiling relied on immunoSEQ multiplex PCR, and the TCRdb table lists in-frame clones only, not all of them. The sample includes some 64,000 clones, approximately 92% of them seen just once. The starting material was peripheral blood, obtained in the first trimester of pregnancy. The receptors come from a female donor with multiple sclerosis, enrolled in a pregnancy study.

The rearrangement uses TRBV5-1 and TRBJ1-1, with 9 nucleotides matching TRBD1. V was clipped by 0 bases and J by 0 bases; unmatched bases: 9. CDR3 size: 18 residues. Germline-derived CDR1 and CDR2 are SGHRS and YFSETQ. The CDR3 DNA sequence: TGCGCCAGCAGCTTGGAGCGGGGACAGGGCGGAATGAACACTGAAGCTTTCTTT. Its translation is CASSLERGQGGMNTEAFF.

The rearrangement uses TRBV28 and TRBJ1-4; perhaps TRBD1 as D (6 bases). V was trimmed by 5 bases and J by 5 bases, leaving 12 bases between them. CDR1 and CDR2 from the germline V gene are MDHEN and SYDVKM. The CDR3 covers 14 residues. CDR3 protein: CASSVQGKNEKLFF. In DNA form, the CDR3 reads TGTGCCAGCAGTGTACAGGGTAAAAATGAAAAACTGTTTTTT.

This clone was seen a single time. The chain links TRBV6-5 to TRBJ1-2, with D perhaps matching TRBD1 (6 bases). CDR1 and CDR2 from the germline V gene are MNHEY and SVGAGI. The CDR3 totals 14 residues. Between the trimmed V and J ends, which lost 7 bases and 0 bases, there was a span of 12 bases. The CDR3, as DNA: TGTGCCAGCATTACAGGGAAGACTAACTATGGCTACACCTTC. It is translated as CASITGKTNYGYTF.

The chain employs TRBV4-2 and TRBJ2-7; TRBD2 matches 10 bases. This CDR3 region has 17 residues. Germline V CDR1 and CDR2: LGHNA, YNFKEQ. J gave up 2 bases and V 1 base, and 8 bases lay outside the gene matches. CDR3 region: CASSQGPLAGVPYEQYF. The CDR3 region has the DNA TGTGCCAGCAGCCAAGGGCCGCTAGCGGGAGTTCCCTACGAGCAGTACTTC.

This clone was observed a single time. The chain links TRBV4-2 to TRBJ1-5; 7 bases fit TRBD1. This CDR3 comprises 16 residues. Germline V lookup: CDR1 LGHNA, CDR2 YNFKEQ. Losses at the gene ends were 1 base for V and 2 bases for J; bases not matched to a gene: 5. The DNA of the CDR3 is TGTGCCAGCAGCCAAGTCGACAGGGCTCGCAATCAGCCCCAGCATTTT. Amino acids: CASSQVDRARNQPQHF.

V is TRBV7-9 and J is TRBJ1-3, with D hard to call. CDR1 and CDR2 (germline): SEHNR, FQNEAQ (reference sequence). The CDR3 is 14 amino acids. The V and J ends lost 7 bases and 0 bases respectively, with 10 bases between them. CDR3 nucleotides: TGTGCCAGCACCGATTCTAGCTCTGGAAACACCATATATTTT. Translating it yields CASTDSSSGNTIYF.

This sequence joins TRBV13 and TRBJ2-7, with D possibly TRBD1 on 5 matching bases. Germline CDR1 and CDR2: PRHDT and FYEKMQ (reference sequence). The ends were cut back, 2 bases at V and 2 bases at J, with 13 bases in the middle. CDR3 length: 15 residues. As DNA, the CDR3 is TGTGCCAGCAGCTTATCCCGGACACTACCCTACGAGCAGTACTTC. Amino acid sequence: CASSLSRTLPYEQYF.

CDR3 sequence reads: CASSQGERAVQETQYF. CDR3 in DNA: TGCGCCAGCAGCCAAGGGGAGCGGGCGGTTCAAGAGACCCAGTACTTC. The rearrangement joins TRBV4-1 to TRBJ2-5; tentatively, D is TRBD2 (6 bases). Trimming removed 1 base at V and 2 bases at J, with 14 bases between. Germline loops: CDR1 MGHRA, CDR2 YSYEKL. The CDR3 covers 16 residues.

The chain's CDR3 is CASSQESLAGGGEQYF. Written as DNA, the CDR3 is TGCGCCAGCAGCCAAGAAAGTCTAGCGGGAGGGGGCGAGCAGTACTTC. V is TRBV4-3 and J is TRBJ2-7, with TRBD2 matching over 12 bases. This CDR3 contains 16 residues. The germline V gene encodes CDR1 LGHNA and CDR2 YSLEER. V shed 0 bases, J shed 6 bases, and the junction held 6 bases outside the gene matches.

The chain recombines TRBV28 with TRBJ2-7; 9 nucleotides line up with TRBD2. The germline V gene has CDR1 MDHEN and CDR2 SYDVKM. Trimming removed 7 bases from V and 6 bases from J; junction bases left unmatched: 13. The CDR3 totals 15 residues. CDR3 sequence: CASNMFGGRVGEQYF. The CDR3 nucleotides are TGTGCCAGCAACATGTTTGGCGGGAGGGTAGGCGAGCAGTACTTC.

The CDR3 sequence is CASSLRENTEAFF. Here the CDR3 DNA reads TGCGCCAGCAGCTTGAGAGAGAACACTGAAGCTTTCTTT. This sequence joins TRBV5-1 and TRBJ1-1; D is unclear. V was shortened by 1 base and J by 1 base, with 5 bases between the two germline ends. The CDR3 is 13 amino acids. Germline V gene lookup returns CDR1 SGHRS and CDR2 YFSETQ.

This chain links TRBV5-4 with TRBJ2-7; 9 bases are a match to TRBD1. The CDR3 totals 14 residues. Germline lookup yields CDR1 SGHNT and CDR2 YYREEE (reference sequence). V gave up 3 bases and J gave up 5 bases; unmatched junction bases: 6. The CDR3 sequence: CASSSGQGVNEQYF. The CDR3 nucleotides are TGTGCCAGCAGCTCGGGACAGGGTGTTAACGAGCAGTACTTC.

The chain employs TRBV7-2 and TRBJ2-1; maybe TRBD2 (6 bases). The CDR3 loop spans 15 amino acids. CDR1 is SGHTA and CDR2 is FQGNSA in the germline V gene. Trimming took 2 bases from V and 5 from J, leaving 13 bases between them. The CDR3 reads CASSLLGGLNNEQFF. The CDR3 nucleotides read TGTGCCAGCAGCTTACTGGGGGGACTTAACAATGAGCAGTTCTTC.

The chain employs TRBV12-5 and TRBJ2-3, with 9 bases aligning to TRBD2. This CDR3 region has 13 residues. V shed 3 bases, J shed 12 bases, and the junction held 7 bases outside the gene matches. Germline V lookup: CDR1 LGHNT, CDR2 FRNRAP. The CDR3 nucleotides are TGTGCTAGTGGTTTAGATAGCGGGAGTGTTCAGTATTTT. The encoded protein is CASGLDSGSVQYF.

The genes are TRBV29-1 and TRBJ2-7; no reliable D call. The V end was cut by 7 bases, the J end by 0 bases, with 7 bases between. CDR3 length: 11 amino acids. Germline V lookup: CDR1 SQVTM, CDR2 ANQGSEA. In DNA, the CDR3 is TGCAGCGCTACAGACTCCTACGAGCAGTACTTC. Translation: CSATDSYEQYF.

The chain couples TRBV19 to TRBJ2-5, with 16 bases fitting TRBD2. From germline, CDR1 is LNHDA and CDR2 SQIVND (reference sequence). This CDR3 is 20 amino acids long. J lost 2 bases, V lost 0 bases, and 9 bases had no gene match. CDR3 bases: TGTGCCAGTAGTATAGATCTAACGGGGACTAGCGGGAGGGGGCAAGAGACCCAGTACTTC. Amino acid sequence: CASSIDLTGTSGRGQETQYF.

The chain links TRBV21-1 to TRBJ2-7; the listed D gene, TRBD2, was not tested against the DNA. TRBV21-1 is labeled a pseudogene. This CDR3 spans 15 amino acids. The CDR3 DNA follows: TGTGCCAGCAGCAAAAAAGGCGAGCGGGAGTGCGAGCAGTACTTC. Translating gives CASSKKGERECEQYF.

The rearrangement joins TRBV6-4 to TRBJ2-2; TRBD2 agrees at 11 bases. Germline values: CDR1 MRHNA, CDR2 SNTAGT. This CDR3 has 17 residues. V gave up 6 bases and J gave up 1 base; unmatched junction bases: 7. The CDR3 DNA sequence: TGTGCCAGCAGAGGGACTAGCGGAACCGAGAACACCGGGGAGCTGTTTTTT. This encodes CASRGTSGTENTGELFF.

The V call is TRBV9, the J call TRBJ2-7; TRBD2 aligns across 7 bases. CDR3 size: 15 residues. Germline loops: CDR1 SGDLS, CDR2 YYNGEE. V lost 4 bases to trimming and J lost 3 bases; unmatched junction nucleotides: 10. The DNA of the CDR3 is TGTGCCAGCAGCCCTCTTGGCGGGAGTCTCTACGAGCAGTACTTC. Residues: CASSPLGGSLYEQYF.

This chain links TRBV7-2 with TRBJ2-7; D ambiguous. Trimming cost V 2 bases and J 2 bases, with 10 bases left between them. Germline V gene sequence: CDR1 SGHTA, CDR2 FQGNSA. This CDR3 region has 14 residues. CDR3 nucleotides: TGTGCCAGCAGCTTACTATCCCCCCCCTACGAGCAGTACTTC. Encoded protein: CASSLLSPPYEQYF.